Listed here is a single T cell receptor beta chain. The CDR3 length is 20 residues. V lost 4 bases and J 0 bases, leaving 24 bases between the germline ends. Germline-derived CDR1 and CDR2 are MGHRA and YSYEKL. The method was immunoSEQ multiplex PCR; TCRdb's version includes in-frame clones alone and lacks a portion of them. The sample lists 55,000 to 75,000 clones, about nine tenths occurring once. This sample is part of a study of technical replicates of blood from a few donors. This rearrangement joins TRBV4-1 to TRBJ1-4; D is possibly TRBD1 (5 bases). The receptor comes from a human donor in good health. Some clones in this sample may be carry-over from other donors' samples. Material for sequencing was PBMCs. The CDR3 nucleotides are TGCGCCAGCAGCCCCAGGTACTCAGGGTTCAGGAGCTCAACTAATGAAAAACTGTTTTTT. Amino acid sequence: CASSPRYSGFRSSTNEKLFF.